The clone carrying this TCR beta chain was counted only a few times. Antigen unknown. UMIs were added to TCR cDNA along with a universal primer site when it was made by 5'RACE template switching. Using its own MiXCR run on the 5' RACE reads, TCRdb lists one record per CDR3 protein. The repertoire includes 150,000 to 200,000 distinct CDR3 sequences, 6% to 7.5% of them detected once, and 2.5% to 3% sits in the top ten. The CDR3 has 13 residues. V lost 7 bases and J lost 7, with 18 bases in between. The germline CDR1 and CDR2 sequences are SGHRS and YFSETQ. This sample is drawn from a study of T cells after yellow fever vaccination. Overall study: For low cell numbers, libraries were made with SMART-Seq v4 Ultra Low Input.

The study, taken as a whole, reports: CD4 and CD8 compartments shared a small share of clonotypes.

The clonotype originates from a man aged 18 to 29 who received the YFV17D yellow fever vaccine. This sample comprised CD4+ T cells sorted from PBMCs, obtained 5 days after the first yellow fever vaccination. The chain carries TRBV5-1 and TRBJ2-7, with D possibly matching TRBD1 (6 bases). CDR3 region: CASGRDTMSEQYV. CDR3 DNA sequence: TGCGCCAGCGGCCGGGACACCATGTCTGAGCAGTACGTC.